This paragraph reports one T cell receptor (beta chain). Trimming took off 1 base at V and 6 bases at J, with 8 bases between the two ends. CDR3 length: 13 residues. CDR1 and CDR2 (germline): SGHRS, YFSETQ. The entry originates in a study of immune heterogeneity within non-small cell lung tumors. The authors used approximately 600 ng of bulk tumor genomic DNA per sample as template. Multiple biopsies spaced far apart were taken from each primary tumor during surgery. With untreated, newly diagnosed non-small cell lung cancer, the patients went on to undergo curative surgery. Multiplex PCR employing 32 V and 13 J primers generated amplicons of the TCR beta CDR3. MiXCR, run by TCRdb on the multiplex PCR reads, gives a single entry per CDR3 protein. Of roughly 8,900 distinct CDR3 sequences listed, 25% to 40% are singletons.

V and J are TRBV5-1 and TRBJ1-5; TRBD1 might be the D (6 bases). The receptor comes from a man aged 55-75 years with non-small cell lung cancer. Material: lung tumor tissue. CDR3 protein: CASSLTGFQPQHF. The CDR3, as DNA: TGCGCCAGCAGCTTGACAGGGTTTCAGCCCCAGCATTTT.